This passage covers 7 T cell receptor beta chains from one sample sequenced in a study of T-cell reconstitution after alpha-beta-depleted transplantation in children (dated by TCRdb to between 2015 and 2016). The library was made by PCR. The sample was run on an Illumina HiSeq 2500. To normalize quantification of the TCRbeta repertoire, the TCR libraries were built with molecular barcoding that relied on unique molecular identifiers. The public reads were reanalyzed by TCRdb: fastp trimming at Q25, MiXCR alignment, in-frame beta chains only. For every CDR3 protein sequence, its rows merge into one entry that carries the most common genes and DNA. The sample records about 200,000 distinct CDR3 sequences, roughly 15% of which are singletons. Of the sample, less than 15% is held by the ten largest clones. The material was PBMCs from the stem cell graft donor, obtained from the stem cell graft. These receptors came from a human donor who donated a stem cell graft to a child with acute lymphoblastic leukemia.

In its sample, this clonotype was seen many times. The chain carries TRBV20-1 and TRBJ2-1, with D unresolved. This CDR3 contains 14 residues. V was trimmed by 3 bases and J by 6 bases, leaving 15 bases between them. Germline V lookup: CDR1 DFQATT, CDR2 SNEGSKA (reference sequence). CDR3 DNA: TGCAGTGCTAGTAACGTTAAGGTCCGCAATGAGCAGTTCTTC. Encoded protein: CSASNVKVRNEQFF.

This clonotype was recorded many times. V and J are TRBV5-1 and TRBJ2-7; D perhaps matches TRBD1 (6 bases). Germline V CDR1 and CDR2: SGHRS, YFSETQ. CDR3 size: 16 residues. The V gene lost 0 bases and the J gene lost 0 bases, with 13 bases spanning the gap. CDR3 amino acids: CASSLDEGQFSYEQYF. CDR3 nucleotides: TGCGCCAGCAGCTTGGACGAAGGACAGTTCTCCTACGAGCAGTACTTC.

This clonotype showed up many times. The V gene is TRBV29-1, the J gene TRBJ2-2, with 7 bases lining up with TRBD2. Trimming cost V 2 bases and J 2 bases; bases outside gene matches: 2. CDR3 length: 14 amino acids. Germline V gene data show CDR1 as SQVTM and CDR2 as ANQGSEA. The CDR3 DNA follows: TGCAGCGTTGAACCTAGCGGTAACACCGGGGAGCTGTTTTTT. It is translated as CSVEPSGNTGELFF.

V is TRBV27 and J is TRBJ2-6; maybe TRBD1 (6 bases). The CDR3 loop spans 17 amino acids. Trimming shortened V by 3 bases and J by 1 base, and 13 bases separated the two germline ends. CDR1 is MNHEY, CDR2 SMNVEV, per germline (reference sequence). The CDR3 region has the DNA TGTGCCAGCAGTTTTTACCAAACAGGGTCTGGGGCCAACGTCCTGACTTTC. Its protein is CASSFYQTGSGANVLTF.

The chain is built from TRBV20-1 and TRBJ1-4; TRBD1 is a possible D gene (5 bases). Deletions cut 3 bases from V and 10 bases from J, with 24 bases between. The CDR3 has 16 amino acids. Germline CDR1 and CDR2: DFQATT and SNEGSKA (reference sequence). The CDR3: CSARALSRREEGKLFF. CDR3 bases: TGCAGTGCTAGGGCCCTCTCCCGCAGGGAGGAGGGAAAACTGTTTTTT.

This chain links TRBV3-1 with TRBJ2-3, with 9 bases aligning to TRBD2. Per germline, CDR1 LGHDT and CDR2 YNNKEL (reference sequence). This CDR3 region has 15 residues. J was trimmed by 3 bases and V by 2 bases; bases with no gene match: 3. CDR3 coding DNA: TGTGCCAGCAGCCAACTTACTAGCGGGACAGATACGCAGTATTTT. This codes for CASSQLTSGTDTQYF.

This clonotype has at least ten counts. This chain connects TRBV12-3 or TRBV12-4 to TRBJ2-3, with D perhaps matching TRBD1 (5 bases). V was clipped by 8 bases and J by 2 bases, with 14 bases between them. The CDR3 sequence is 14 residues long. CDR3 in amino acids: CASSWGGDTDTQYF. The CDR3 nucleotides read TGTGCCAGCTCCTGGGGCGGAGACACAGATACGCAGTATTTT.